This record looks at one T cell receptor beta chain sequence and its context. Which antigen it targets is not known. No base-level quality is on record; no much larger clone is a single base apart. Participants in the prospective study were aged about 18 to 95 years, lived in some 24 United States geographic areas, and enrolled through a virtual design. To assign participants to cohorts, the prospective study relied on clinical history that participants themselves reported in a screening survey and a study questionnaire. In the prospective study, mobile phlebotomists collected whole blood, serum and a nasopharyngeal or oropharyngeal swab from each participant. Participants in the prospective study had the option to provide additional blood draws and questionnaires over a 2-month period. Blood samples from the prospective study were shipped frozen or at room temperature prior to DNA extraction. These data are taken from a study of blood T cell repertoires in COVID-19 (dated by TCRdb to the early 2020s). With regard to the full study: Recovered participants in ImmuneRACE Cohort 3 were defined by two consecutive negative NP/OP PCR tests, clearance by a healthcare professional, or resolution of symptoms. Collaborator samples came from the United States, Italy and Spain and covered acute and convalescent phases of COVID-19. The material from the prospective study consisted of cDNA or gDNA derived from T cells, B-cell-depleted T cells, or PBMCs. Deeply sampled blood TCRbeta repertoires from subjects exposed to, actively infected with, or recovered from COVID-19 were included in the dataset. The repertoires were made available in a free public database intended to serve as a resource for research on the immune response to SARS-CoV-2. The samples were drawn from two sources: the first 160 participants of the ongoing ImmuneRACE study, and about 1,300 subjects contributed by 6 global collaborators. Nearly every sample came with metadata listing a de-identified subject ID, COVID-19 status, age in years and sex. HLA class I and class II types, where available, came from metadata supplied by the sample provider rather than from assay-based typing. What the work shows at the level of the full study, not this receptor alone: The amount of clinical and demographic metadata varied by source and participant and was provided uncurated.

Its CDR3 holds 15 amino acids, cysteine through phenylalanine. Only the CDR3 portion is preserved as DNA: 45 bases, with reading frame beginning at the first base. V and J are trimmed by 0 bases and 6 bases, and the gene matches miss 4 bases of the junction. The germline V gene specifies SGHTA as CDR1 and FQGNSA as CDR2. The immunoSEQ Assay, a bias-controlled multiplex PCR, was used to amplify TCRbeta CDR3 regions from genomic DNA. Concerning the study's data processing: Within the assay, amplification of reference gene primers was used to estimate how many nucleated cells each sample contained. To quantify the absolute abundance of each unique TCRbeta CDR3 rearrangement, sequence reads were collapsed and filtered. For each sample, productive Simpson clonality was calculated by taking the square root of Simpson's diversity index across productive rearrangements. TCRdb took this table from immuneACCESS and kept in-frame rearrangements with V and J called. Such tables lack part of the clones; where checked against another copy, unresolved V genes explain under half of the gap, and the rest is unexplained. Clone size and V and J calls were adopted from that table, with D and trimming inferred from the DNA. This sample has some 300,000 clones in its table, and 88% of those were observed once. Clones ranked in the top ten supply around 2% of the sample.

This receptor was obtained from a woman aged 55 to 70 in a cohort exposed to, infected with or recovered from COVID-19 (not recorded which). Sequenced material: PBMCs or T cells enriched from blood (not recorded which). The V and J genes are TRBV7-2 and TRBJ2-2, and 7 junction bases match TRBD1. The CDR3 protein: CASSLAGQAPGELFF. The nucleotide sequence is given as TGTGCCAGCAGCTTAGCCGGACAGGCCCCCGGGGAGCTGTTTTTT.